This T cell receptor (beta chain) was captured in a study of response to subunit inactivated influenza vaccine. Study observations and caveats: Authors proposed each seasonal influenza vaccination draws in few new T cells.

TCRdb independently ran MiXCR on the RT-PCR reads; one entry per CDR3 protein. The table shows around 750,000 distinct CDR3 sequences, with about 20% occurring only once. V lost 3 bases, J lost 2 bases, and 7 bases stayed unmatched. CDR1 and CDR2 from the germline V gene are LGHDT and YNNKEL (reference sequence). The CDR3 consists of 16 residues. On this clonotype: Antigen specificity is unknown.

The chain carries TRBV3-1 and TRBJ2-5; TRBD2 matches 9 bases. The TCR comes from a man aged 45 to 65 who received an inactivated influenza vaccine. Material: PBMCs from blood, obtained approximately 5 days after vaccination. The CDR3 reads CASSHVGLAQQETQYF. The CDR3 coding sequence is TGTGCCAGCAGCCATGTAGGACTAGCGCAACAAGAGACCCAGTACTTC.